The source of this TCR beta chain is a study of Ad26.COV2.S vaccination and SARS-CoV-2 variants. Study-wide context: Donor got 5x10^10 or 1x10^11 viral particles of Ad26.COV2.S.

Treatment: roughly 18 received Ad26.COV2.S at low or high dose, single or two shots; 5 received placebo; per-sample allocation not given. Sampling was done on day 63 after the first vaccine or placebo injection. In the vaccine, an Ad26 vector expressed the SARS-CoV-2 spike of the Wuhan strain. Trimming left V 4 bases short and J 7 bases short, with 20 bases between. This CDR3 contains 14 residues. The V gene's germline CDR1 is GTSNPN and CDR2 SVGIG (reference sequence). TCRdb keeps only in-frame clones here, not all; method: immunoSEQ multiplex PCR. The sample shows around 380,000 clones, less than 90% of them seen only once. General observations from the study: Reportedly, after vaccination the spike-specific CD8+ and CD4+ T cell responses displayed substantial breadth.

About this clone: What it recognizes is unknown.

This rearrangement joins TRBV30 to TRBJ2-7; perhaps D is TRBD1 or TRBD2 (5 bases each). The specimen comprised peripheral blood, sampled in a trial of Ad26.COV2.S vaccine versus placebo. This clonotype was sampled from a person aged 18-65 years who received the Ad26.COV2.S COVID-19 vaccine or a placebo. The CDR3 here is CAWNPAGTLREQYF. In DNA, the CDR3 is TGTGCCTGGAATCCTGCCGGGACCCTACGGGAGCAGTACTTC. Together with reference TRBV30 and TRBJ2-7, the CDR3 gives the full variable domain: SQTIHQWPATLVQPVGSPLSLECTVEGTSNPNLYWYRQAAGRGLQLLFYSVGIGQISSEVPQNLSASRPQDRQFILSSKKLLLSDSGFYLCAWNPAGTLREQYFGPGTRLTVT.